This entry lists 4 T cell receptor beta chains sequenced from one sample in a study of blood T cell repertoires in COVID-19. TCRdb keeps only in-frame clones here, not all; method: immunoSEQ multiplex PCR. The table shows some 80,000 clones, with approximately 85% occurring only once. The specimen was peripheral blood. All receptors come from a man aged 45 to 65 with COVID-19, enrolled during active disease.

This clone was counted between two and nine times. This chain links TRBV19 with TRBJ1-1; 7 positions match TRBD1. Germline CDR1 and CDR2: LNHDA and SQIVND (reference sequence). The ends lost 4 bases at V and 0 bases at J; junction bases unmatched: 11. CDR3 size: 17 residues. The CDR3 spells CASSTPTGRRVNTEAFF. The DNA of the CDR3 is TGTGCCAGTAGTACCCCGACAGGGAGGAGGGTGAACACTGAAGCTTTCTTT.

The V gene is TRBV29-1, the J gene TRBJ1-2, with D unclear. Germline V gene sequence: CDR1 SQVTM, CDR2 ANQGSEA. Trimming removed 5 bases at V and 2 bases at J, with 6 bases between. The CDR3 has 11 residues. In nucleotides, the CDR3 is TGCAGCGTTCGGTTGAACTATGGCTACACCTTC. Translation gives CSVRLNYGYTF.

The J gene is TRBJ2-7, the V gene TRBV6-2 or TRBV6-3; 8 nucleotides line up with TRBD2. The CDR3 is 14 amino acids. Losses at the gene ends were 6 bases for V and 3 bases for J; bases not matched to a gene: 7. Germline CDR1 reads MNHEY; CDR2 reads SVGEGT. This chain's CDR3 is CASSPGGGLYEQYF. The CDR3, as DNA: TGTGCCAGCAGCCCCGGGGGGGGGCTCTACGAGCAGTACTTC.

V and J are TRBV19 and TRBJ1-2; D gene unclear. V lost 3 bases and J 4 bases, leaving 12 bases between the germline ends. In germline, CDR1 is LNHDA, CDR2 SQIVND (reference sequence). This CDR3 is built from 14 residues. The CDR3 spells CASSMEGRTYGYTF. In nucleotides, the CDR3 is TGTGCCAGTAGTATGGAGGGCAGAACCTATGGCTACACCTTC.